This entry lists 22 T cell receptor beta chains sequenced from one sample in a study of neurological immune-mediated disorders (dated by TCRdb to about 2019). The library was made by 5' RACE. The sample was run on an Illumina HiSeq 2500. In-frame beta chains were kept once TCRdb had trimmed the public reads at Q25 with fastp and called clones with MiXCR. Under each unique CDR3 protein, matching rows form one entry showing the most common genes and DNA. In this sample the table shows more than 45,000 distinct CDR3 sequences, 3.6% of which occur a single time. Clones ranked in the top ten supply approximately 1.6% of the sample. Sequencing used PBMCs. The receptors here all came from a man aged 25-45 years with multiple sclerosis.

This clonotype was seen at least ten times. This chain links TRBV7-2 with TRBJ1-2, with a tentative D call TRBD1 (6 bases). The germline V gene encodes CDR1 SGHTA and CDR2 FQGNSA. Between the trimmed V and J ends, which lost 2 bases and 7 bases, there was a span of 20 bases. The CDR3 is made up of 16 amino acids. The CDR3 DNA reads TGTGCCAGCAGCTTACAAACGACAGGAAGCGCCCTTGGCTACACCTTC. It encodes CASSLQTTGSALGYTF.

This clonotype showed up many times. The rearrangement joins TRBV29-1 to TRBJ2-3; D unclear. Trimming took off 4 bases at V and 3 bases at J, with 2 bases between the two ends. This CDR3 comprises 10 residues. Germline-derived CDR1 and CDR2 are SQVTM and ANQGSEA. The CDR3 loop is CSVATDTQYF. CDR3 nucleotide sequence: TGCAGCGTTGCGACAGATACGCAGTATTTT.

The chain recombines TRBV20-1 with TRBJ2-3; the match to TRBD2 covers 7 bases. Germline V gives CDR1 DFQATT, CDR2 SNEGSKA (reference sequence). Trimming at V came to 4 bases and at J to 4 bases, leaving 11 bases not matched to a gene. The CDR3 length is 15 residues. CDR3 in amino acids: CSAMVAGFGADTQYF. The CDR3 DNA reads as TGCAGTGCTATGGTAGCGGGCTTCGGGGCAGATACGCAGTATTTT.

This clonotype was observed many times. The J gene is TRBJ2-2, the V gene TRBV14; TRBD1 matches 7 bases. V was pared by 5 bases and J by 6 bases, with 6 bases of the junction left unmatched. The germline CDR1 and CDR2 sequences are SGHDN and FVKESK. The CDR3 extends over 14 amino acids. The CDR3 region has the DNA TGTGCCAGCAGCTACGATAGGGGGCCCGGGGAGCTGTTTTTT. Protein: CASSYDRGPGELFF.

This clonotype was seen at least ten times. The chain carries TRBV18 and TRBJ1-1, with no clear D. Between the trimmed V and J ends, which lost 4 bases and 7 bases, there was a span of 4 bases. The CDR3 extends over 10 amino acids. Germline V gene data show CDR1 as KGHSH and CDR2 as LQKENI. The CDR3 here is CASSRGEAFF. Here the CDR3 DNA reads TGTGCCAGCTCACGGGGTGAAGCTTTCTTT.

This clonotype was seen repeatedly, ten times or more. CDR3 DNA sequence: TGCGCCAGCAGCCCTGGGGGACAGGGGACGAATACGCAGTATTTT. It encodes CASSPGGQGTNTQYF. The rearrangement joins TRBV5-1 to TRBJ2-3; 10 nucleotides match TRBD1. Germline V lookup: CDR1 SGHRS, CDR2 YFSETQ. The V and J ends lost 4 bases and 7 bases, in that order; junction bases with no gene match: 9. CDR3 length: 15 amino acids.

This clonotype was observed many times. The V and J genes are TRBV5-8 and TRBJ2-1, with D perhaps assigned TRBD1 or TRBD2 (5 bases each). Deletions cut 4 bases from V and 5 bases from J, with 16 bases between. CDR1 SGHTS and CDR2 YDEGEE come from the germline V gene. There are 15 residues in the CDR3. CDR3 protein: CASSVGPAPNNEQFF. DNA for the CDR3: TGTGCCAGCAGCGTGGGACCGGCCCCTAACAATGAGCAGTTCTTC. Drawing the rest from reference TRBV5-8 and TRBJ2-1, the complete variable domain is EAGVTQSPTHLIKTRGQQATLRCSPISGHTSVYWYQQALGLGLQFLLWYDEGEERNRGNFPPRFSGRQFPNYSSELNVNALELEDSALYLCASSVGPAPNNEQFFGPGTRLTVL.

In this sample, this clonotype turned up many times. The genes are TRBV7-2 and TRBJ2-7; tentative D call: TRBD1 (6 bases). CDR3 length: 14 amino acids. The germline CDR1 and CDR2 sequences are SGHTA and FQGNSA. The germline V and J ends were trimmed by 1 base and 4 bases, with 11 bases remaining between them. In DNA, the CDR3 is TGTGCCAGCAGCTTAGTAGGGGGAGAGTACGAGCAGTACTTC. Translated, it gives CASSLVGGEYEQYF. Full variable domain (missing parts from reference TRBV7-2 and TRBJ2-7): GAGVSQSPSNKVTEKGKDVELRCDPISGHTALYWYRQSLGQGLEFLIYFQGNSAPDKSGLPSDRFSAERTGGSVSTLTIQRTQQEDSAVYLCASSLVGGEYEQYFGPGTRLTVT.

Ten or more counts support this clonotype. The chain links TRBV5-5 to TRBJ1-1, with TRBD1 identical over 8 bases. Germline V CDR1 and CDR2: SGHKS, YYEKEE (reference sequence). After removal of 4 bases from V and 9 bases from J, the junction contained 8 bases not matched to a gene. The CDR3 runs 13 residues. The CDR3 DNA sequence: TGTGCCAGCAGCAGGACAGGGATGCCGCAAGCTTTCTTT. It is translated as CASSRTGMPQAFF.

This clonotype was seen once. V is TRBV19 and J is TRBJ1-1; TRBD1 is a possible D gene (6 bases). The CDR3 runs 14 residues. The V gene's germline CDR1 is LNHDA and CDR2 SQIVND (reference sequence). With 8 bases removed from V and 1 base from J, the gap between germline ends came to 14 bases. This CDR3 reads CASLTRGGNTEAFF. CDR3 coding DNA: TGTGCCAGTCTTACACGAGGGGGGAACACTGAAGCTTTCTTT.

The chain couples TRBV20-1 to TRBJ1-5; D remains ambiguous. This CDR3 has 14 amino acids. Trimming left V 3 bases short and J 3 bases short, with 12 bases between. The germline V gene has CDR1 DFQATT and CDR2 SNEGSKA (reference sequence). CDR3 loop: CSASEGGINQPQHF. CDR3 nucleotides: TGCAGTGCTAGTGAGGGAGGAATCAATCAGCCCCAGCATTTT.

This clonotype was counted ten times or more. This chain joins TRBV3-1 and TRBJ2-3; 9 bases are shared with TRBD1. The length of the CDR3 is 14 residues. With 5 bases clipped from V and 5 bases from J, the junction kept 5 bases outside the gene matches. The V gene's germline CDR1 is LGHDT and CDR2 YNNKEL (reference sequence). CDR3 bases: TGTGCCAGCAGCTATTTGGACAGGGGAGATACGCAGTATTTT. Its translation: CASSYLDRGDTQYF.

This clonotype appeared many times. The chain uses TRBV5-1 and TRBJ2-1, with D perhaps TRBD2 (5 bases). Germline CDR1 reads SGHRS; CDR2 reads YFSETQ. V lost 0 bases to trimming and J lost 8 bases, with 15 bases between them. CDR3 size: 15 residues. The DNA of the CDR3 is TGCGCCAGCAGCTTGGCCGTGGGAGCCAACGATGAGCAGTTCTTC. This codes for CASSLAVGANDEQFF.

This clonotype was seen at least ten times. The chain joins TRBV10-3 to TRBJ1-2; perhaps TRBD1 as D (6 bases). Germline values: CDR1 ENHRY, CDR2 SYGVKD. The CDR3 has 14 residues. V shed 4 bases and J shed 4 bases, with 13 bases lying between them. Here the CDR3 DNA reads TGTGCCATCAGTGTGGAAGGGGGGTTCTATGGCTACACCTTC. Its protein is CAISVEGGFYGYTF.

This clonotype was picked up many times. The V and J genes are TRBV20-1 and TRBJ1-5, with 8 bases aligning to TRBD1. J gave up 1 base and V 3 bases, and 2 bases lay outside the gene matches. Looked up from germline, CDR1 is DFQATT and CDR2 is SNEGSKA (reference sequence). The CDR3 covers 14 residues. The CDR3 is CSARSGGSNQPQHF. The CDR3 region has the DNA TGCAGTGCTAGGTCAGGGGGCAGCAATCAGCCCCAGCATTTT.

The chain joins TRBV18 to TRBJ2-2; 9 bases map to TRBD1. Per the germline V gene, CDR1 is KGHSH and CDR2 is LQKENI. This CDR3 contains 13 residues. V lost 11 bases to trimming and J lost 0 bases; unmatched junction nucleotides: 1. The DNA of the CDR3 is TGTGCCGGGACAGGGCCGAACACCGGGGAGCTGTTTTTT. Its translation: CAGTGPNTGELFF.

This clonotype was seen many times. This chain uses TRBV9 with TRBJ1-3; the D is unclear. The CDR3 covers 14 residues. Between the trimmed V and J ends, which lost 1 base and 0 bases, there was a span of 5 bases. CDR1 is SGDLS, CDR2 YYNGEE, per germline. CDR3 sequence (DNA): TGTGCCAGCAGCGTATCCAGCTCTGGAAACACCATATATTTT. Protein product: CASSVSSSGNTIYF.

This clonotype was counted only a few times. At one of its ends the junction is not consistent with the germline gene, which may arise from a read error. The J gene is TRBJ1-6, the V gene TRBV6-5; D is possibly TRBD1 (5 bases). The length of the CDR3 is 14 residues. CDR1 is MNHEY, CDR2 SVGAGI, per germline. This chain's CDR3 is CASSTLGGTTPLNF. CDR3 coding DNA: TGTGCCAGCAGTACCCTGGGGGGGACGACACCCCTCAACTTT.

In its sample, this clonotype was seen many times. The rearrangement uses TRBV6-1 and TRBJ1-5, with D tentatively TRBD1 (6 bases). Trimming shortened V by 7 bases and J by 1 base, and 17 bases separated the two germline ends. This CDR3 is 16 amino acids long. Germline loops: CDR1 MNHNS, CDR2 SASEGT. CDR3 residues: CASTPWGARSNQPQHF. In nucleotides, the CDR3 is TGTGCCAGCACCCCGTGGGGGGCGAGGAGCAATCAGCCCCAGCATTTT.

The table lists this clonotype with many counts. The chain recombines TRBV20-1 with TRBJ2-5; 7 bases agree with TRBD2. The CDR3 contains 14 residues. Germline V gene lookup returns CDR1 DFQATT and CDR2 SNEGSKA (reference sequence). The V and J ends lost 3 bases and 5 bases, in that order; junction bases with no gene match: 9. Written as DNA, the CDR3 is TGCAGTGCTAGTAGAGCGGGGCCCGGGGAGACCCAGTACTTC. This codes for CSASRAGPGETQYF.

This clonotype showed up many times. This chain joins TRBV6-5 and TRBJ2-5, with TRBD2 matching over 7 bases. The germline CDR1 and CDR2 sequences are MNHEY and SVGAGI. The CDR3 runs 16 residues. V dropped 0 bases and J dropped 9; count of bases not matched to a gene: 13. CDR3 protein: CASSYSKASGPGAQYF. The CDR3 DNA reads TGTGCCAGCAGTTACTCGAAGGCTAGCGGTCCGGGGGCCCAGTACTTC.

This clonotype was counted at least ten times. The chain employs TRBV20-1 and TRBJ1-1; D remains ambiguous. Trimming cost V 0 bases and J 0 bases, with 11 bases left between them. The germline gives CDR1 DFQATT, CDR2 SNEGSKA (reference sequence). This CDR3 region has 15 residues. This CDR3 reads CSARDFRRMNTEAFF. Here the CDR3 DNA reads TGCAGTGCTAGAGATTTTAGAAGAATGAACACTGAAGCTTTCTTT.